This record covers a single T cell receptor (beta chain). CDR3 length: 12 amino acids. V was cut by 1 base and J by 9 bases, with 9 bases left in between. The germline gives CDR1 MNHNS, CDR2 SASEGT. The data were taken from a study of T cell changes during pregnancy in multiple sclerosis. Assay used: immunoSEQ multiplex PCR; TCRdb lists only in-frame clones, some missing. Among under 40,000 clones listed, 80% to 95% were seen once. The chain employs TRBV6-1 and TRBJ1-1; tentative D call: TRBD1 (5 bases). The TCR was taken from a female donor in good health, enrolled as a control in a pregnancy study. This sample comprised CD4+ T cells from peripheral blood mononuclear cells, obtained in the third trimester of pregnancy. CDR3 nucleotides: TGTGCCAGCAGTGAAGGCAGGGCAAAAGCTTTCTTT. Translation gives CASSEGRAKAFF.